This TCR beta chain appears in the sequencing data of a study of T cell responses to AZD1222 COVID-19 vaccine. Study at large: Analyses pooled second doses at about 4 or about 12 weeks.

Assay: immunoSEQ multiplex PCR; the TCRdb copy retains only in-frame clones and omits some. The table lists about 110,000 clones, about 90% of them singletons, with approximately 4% in the top ten. As regards this clone: As yet, its antigen is unknown. The junction does not match germline at one end; this may be a read error.

Regarding the study as a whole: The reported proportion of spike-specific TCRs targeting unmutated variant regions was nearly half. Regions 160-218 and 743-854 dominated among vaccine-associated CD4 TCRs spanning spike. Females outnumbered males among donors, who were mostly white British; clonal diversity was possibly underestimated.

The sequence was collected from an adult in good health. Here the sequenced sample was peripheral blood, taken on day 0 of AZD1222 vaccination.

The CDR3 region is CASSSWTSGYQETQYF. The CDR3, as DNA: TGTGCCAGCAGCTCCTGGACTAGCGGGTACCAGGAGACCCAGTACTTC. V usage is TRBV11-2 and J usage is TRBJ2-5; 11 positions agree with TRBD2. Germline V gene sequence: CDR1 SGHAT, CDR2 FQNNGV. The CDR3 is made up of 16 amino acids.